The present entry profiles one T cell receptor (beta chain) with its context. What it binds is unknown. Each CDR3 protein is one row after TCRdb ran MiXCR on the reads. The sample includes about 570,000 distinct CDR3 sequences, 40% of them seen just once. Germline V CDR1 and CDR2: SGHAT, FQNNGV. This CDR3 spans 15 amino acids. V lost 2 bases, J lost 1 base, and 11 bases lay in between. This sample is part of a study of T cell repertoires in cytomegalovirus infection. Study at large: Epitope selection comprised recently identified HLA-C-restricted CMV epitopes and well-studied HLA-B-restricted CMV epitopes.

Findings and caveats of the study: Predominance within the ex vivo response was attributable to HLA-C-restricted CMV-specific TCR beta clonotypes.

The clonotype originates from a human donor in good health (CMV status not recorded). Some clones in this sample may be carry-over from other donors' samples. The sample here was cultured PBMCs, taken from culture after CMV antigen stimulation. V gene TRBV11-2 combines with J gene TRBJ1-1; D is unresolved. The CDR3 nucleotides read TGTGCCAGCAGCTTAACCCGGGGAAAGAACACTGAAGCTTTCTTT. Translating gives CASSLTRGKNTEAFF.